This T cell receptor beta chain was sequenced during a study of OX40 agonist ivuxolimab in advanced cancers. Any history of autoimmune disease or systemic immunosuppression disqualified patients. Assay used: immunoSEQ multiplex PCR; TCRdb lists only in-frame clones, some missing. The table has some 74,000 clones, around 80% seen once. The sequencing here drew on CD4+ or CD8+ T cells sorted from blood, taken in a trial of the OX40 agonist ivuxolimab. This clonotype was obtained from an adult with an advanced solid tumor such as melanoma, head and neck, liver or kidney cancer.

The CDR3 bases are TGTGCCATTTCGGCTTTGGGCAATCAGCCCCAGCATTTT. Translating gives CAISALGNQPQHF. The chain carries TRBV6-6 and TRBJ1-5; D is uncertain. Looked up from germline, CDR1 is MNHNY and CDR2 is SVGAGI (reference sequence). Trimming stripped 10 bases from V and 2 bases from J, with 12 bases between. The CDR3 loop spans 13 amino acids.